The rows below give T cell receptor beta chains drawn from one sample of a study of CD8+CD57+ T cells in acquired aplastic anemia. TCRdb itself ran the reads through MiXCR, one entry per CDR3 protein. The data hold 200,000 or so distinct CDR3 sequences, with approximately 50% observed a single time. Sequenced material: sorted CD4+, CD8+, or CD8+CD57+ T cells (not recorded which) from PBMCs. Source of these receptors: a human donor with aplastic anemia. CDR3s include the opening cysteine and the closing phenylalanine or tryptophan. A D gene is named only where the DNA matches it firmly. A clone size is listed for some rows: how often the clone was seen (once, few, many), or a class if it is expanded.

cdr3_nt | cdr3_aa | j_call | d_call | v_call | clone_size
TGCGCCAGCAGCTTGGCGGCTAGCGGGGGTAACAATGAGCAGTTCTTC | CASSLAASGGNNEQFF | TRBJ2-1 | TRBD2 | TRBV5-1 | -
TGTGCCAGCAGCTCCACTACAGTCTCTGGGGCCAACGTCCTGACTTTC | CASSSTTVSGANVLTF | TRBJ2-6 | - | TRBV11-3 | many
TGTGCCACCAGTGATTCCTGGACACTCTCACCCCTCCACTTT | CATSDSWTLSPLHF | TRBJ1-6 | - | TRBV24-1 | -
TGCAGTGCTAGCCAGGGGGATGAGCAGTTCTTC | CSASQGDEQFF | TRBJ2-1 | TRBD1 | TRBV20-1 | -
TGTGCCAGCAGCCCGGGGACAGGGGGCGGCGCGTTGACCCAGTACTTC | CASSPGTGGGALTQYF | TRBJ2-5 | TRBD1 | TRBV7-9 | many
TGCAGTGCTAGTCGGGGGGGACGCACAGATACGCAGTATTTT | CSASRGGRTDTQYF | TRBJ2-3 | TRBD2 | TRBV20-1 | many
TGTGCCATCAGTGAGTCTCAGGCCCTGAACACTGAAGCTTTCTTT | CAISESQALNTEAFF | TRBJ1-1 | - | TRBV10-3 | few
TGTGCCACCAGCAGAATACGTGGGCCGGGCAGTTGGAACACTGAAGCTTTCTTT | CATSRIRGPGSWNTEAFF | TRBJ1-1 | - | TRBV15 | many
TGTGCCAGCAGCTTACCATGGCGGGACGAAGGGGAGCTGTTTTTT | CASSLPWRDEGELFF | TRBJ2-2 | - | TRBV7-6 | many
TGCAGCGTTCGGGTCTCTGGGGCCAACGTCCTGACTTTC | CSVRVSGANVLTF | TRBJ2-6 | - | TRBV29-1 | many
TGTGCCAGCAGCCTTAGACCGGGACTAGCGGGGGCGGGGCAGTACTTC | CASSLRPGLAGAGQYF | TRBJ2-7 | TRBD2 | TRBV4-2 | -
TGTGCCAGCAGCTTAGAGCGAGGGGAGTCCTACGAGCAGTACTTC | CASSLERGESYEQYF | TRBJ2-7 | - | TRBV7-6 | few
TGTGCCAGCTCTCTGGAGGGGAAGCAGTTCTTC | CASSLEGKQFF | TRBJ2-1 | - | TRBV3-1 | many
TGTGCCGGGGGGACGGTCGGCAATCAGCCCCAGCATTTT | CAGGTVGNQPQHF | TRBJ1-5 | - | TRBV2 | -
TGTGCCAGTAGCCCAGGACCAGGCACAGATACGCAGTATTTT | CASSPGPGTDTQYF | TRBJ2-3 | - | TRBV19 | -
TGTGCCAGCAGCTTCCAGGGATCTGAAGCTTTCTTT | CASSFQGSEAFF | TRBJ1-1 | - | TRBV7-9 | -
TGTGCCAGCAGCTTCAGACAGGGCTCCTACAATGAGCAGTTCTTC | CASSFRQGSYNEQFF | TRBJ2-1 | TRBD1 | TRBV11-3 | many
TGTGCCACCAGTGATGGGGGGACAGGGGGCGCGGGCACTGAAGCTTTCTTT | CATSDGGTGGAGTEAFF | TRBJ1-1 | TRBD1 | TRBV24-1 | -
TGTGCCAGCAGCTTGGGACAGGACTATGGCTACACCTTC | CASSLGQDYGYTF | TRBJ1-2 | TRBD1 | TRBV7-9 | -
TGTGCCACCAGTGATTTCCCAACTAGTCGAGTAACAGATACGCAGTATTTT | CATSDFPTSRVTDTQYF | TRBJ2-3 | - | TRBV24-1 | many
TGTGCCAGCAGTTACGGGACGGAGAATTCACCCCTCCACTTT | CASSYGTENSPLHF | TRBJ1-6 | - | TRBV6-5 | many
TGTGCTAGCAGCTTAGAGAGCGGGGGTGAGCAGTTCTTC | CASSLESGGEQFF | TRBJ2-1 | TRBD2 | TRBV7-7 | many
TGTGCCAGCAGCTTAAGAGGCAGGGGGGACTACGAGCAGTACTTC | CASSLRGRGDYEQYF | TRBJ2-7 | - | TRBV13 | -
TGTGCCACCAGTGATGCCAGTGGGGAAGAGACCCAGTACTTC | CATSDASGEETQYF | TRBJ2-5 | - | TRBV24-1 | -
TGTGCCATCAGTGCCGAGAACGGACAGGGAAACACTGAAGCTTTCTTT | CAISAENGQGNTEAFF | TRBJ1-1 | TRBD1 | TRBV10-3 | few
TGTGCCAGTCGGGATTTCCAAGAGACCCAGTACTTC | CASRDFQETQYF | TRBJ2-5 | - | TRBV19 | many
TGTGCCAGCAGCTTAGGGGGCACCGGGGAGCTGTTTTTT | CASSLGGTGELFF | TRBJ2-2 | - | TRBV7-9 | many
TGTGCCAGCAGCCAAATAGGGGGCGCTGAGCAGTTCTTC | CASSQIGGAEQFF | TRBJ2-1 | TRBD1 | TRBV14 | many
TGTGCCAGCAGGGGGTCCGGAGGGGGGAACTATGGCTACACCTTC | CASRGSGGGNYGYTF | TRBJ1-2 | - | TRBV2 | -
TGTGCCAGCAGCCGGGGACTAGCGCCCGGCACCGGGGAGCTGTTTTTT | CASSRGLAPGTGELFF | TRBJ2-2 | TRBD2 | TRBV7-2 | many
TGTGCCAGCGACCGGGACAGGGGAAATGTGAACACTGAAGCTTTCTTT | CASDRDRGNVNTEAFF | TRBJ1-1 | TRBD1 | TRBV11-2 | -
TGTGCCAGCAGCCCCCCGATGCAGGGAACAAATGGCTACACCTTC | CASSPPMQGTNGYTF | TRBJ1-2 | - | TRBV7-8 | once
TGCGCCAGCAGCCAGAGGGTGGAGGGACTCTATGGCTACACCTTC | CASSQRVEGLYGYTF | TRBJ1-2 | - | TRBV4-1 | -
TGTGCCACCAGTGATGGAGGGAGGGCGGTCGACAATGAGCAGTTCTTC | CATSDGGRAVDNEQFF | TRBJ2-1 | TRBD2 | TRBV24-1 | medium-sized
TGTGCCAGCAGTGACCCTCGGGGAAGGGGACTAGCGGGAGTCTACGAGCAGTACTTC | CASSDPRGRGLAGVYEQYF | TRBJ2-7 | TRBD2 | TRBV25-1 | few